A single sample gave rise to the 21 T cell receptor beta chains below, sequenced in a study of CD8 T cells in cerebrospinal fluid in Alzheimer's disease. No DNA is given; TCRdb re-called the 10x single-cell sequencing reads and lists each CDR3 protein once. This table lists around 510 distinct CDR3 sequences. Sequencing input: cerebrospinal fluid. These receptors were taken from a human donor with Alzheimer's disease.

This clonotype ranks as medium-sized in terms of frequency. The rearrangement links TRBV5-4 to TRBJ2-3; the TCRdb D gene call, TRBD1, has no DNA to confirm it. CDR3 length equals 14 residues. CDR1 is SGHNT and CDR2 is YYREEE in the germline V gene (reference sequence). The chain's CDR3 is CASSPGTDTDTQYF.

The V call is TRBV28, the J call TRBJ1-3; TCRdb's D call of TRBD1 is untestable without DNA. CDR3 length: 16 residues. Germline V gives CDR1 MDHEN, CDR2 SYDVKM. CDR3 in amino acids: CASSHLGGSSGNTIYF.

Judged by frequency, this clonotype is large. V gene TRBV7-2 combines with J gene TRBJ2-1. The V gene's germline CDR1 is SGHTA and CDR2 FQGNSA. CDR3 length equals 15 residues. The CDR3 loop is CASSIDGQLHNEQFF.

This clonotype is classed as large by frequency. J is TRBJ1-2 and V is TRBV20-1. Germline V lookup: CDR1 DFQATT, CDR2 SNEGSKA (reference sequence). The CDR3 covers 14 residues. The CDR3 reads CSASLLSAKAGYTF.

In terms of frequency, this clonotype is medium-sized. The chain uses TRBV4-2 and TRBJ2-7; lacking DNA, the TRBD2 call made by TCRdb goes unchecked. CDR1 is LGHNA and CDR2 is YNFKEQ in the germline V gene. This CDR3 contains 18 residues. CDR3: CASSLRTSGGPVSYEQYF.

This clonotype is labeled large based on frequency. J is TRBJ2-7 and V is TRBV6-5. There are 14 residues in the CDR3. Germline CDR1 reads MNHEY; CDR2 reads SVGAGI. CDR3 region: CASSYGQRKTEQYF.

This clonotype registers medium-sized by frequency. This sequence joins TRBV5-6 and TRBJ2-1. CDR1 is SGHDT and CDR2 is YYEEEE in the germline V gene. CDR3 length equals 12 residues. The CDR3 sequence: CASSLRRNEQFF.

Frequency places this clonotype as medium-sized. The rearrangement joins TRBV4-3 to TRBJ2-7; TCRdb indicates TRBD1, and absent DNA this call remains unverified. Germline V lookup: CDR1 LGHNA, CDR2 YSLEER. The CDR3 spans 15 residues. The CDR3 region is CASSPGTGSEHEQYF.

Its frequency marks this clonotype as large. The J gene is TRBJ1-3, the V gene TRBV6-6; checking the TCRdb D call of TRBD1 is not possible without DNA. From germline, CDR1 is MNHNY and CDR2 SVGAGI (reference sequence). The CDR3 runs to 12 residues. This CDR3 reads CATLGGGNTIYF.

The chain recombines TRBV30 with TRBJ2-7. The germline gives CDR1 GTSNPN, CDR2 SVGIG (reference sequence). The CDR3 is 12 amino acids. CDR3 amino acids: CAWSVGNSEQYF. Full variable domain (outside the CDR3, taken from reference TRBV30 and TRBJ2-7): SQTIHQWPATLVQPVGSPLSLECTVEGTSNPNLYWYRQAAGRGLQLLFYSVGIGQISSEVPQNLSASRPQDRQFILSSKKLLLSDSGFYLCAWSVGNSEQYFGPGTRLTVT.

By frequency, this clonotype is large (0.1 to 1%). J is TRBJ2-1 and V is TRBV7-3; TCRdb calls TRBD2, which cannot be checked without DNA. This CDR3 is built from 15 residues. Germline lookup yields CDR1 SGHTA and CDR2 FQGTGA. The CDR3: CASSPYGTSGGEQFF.

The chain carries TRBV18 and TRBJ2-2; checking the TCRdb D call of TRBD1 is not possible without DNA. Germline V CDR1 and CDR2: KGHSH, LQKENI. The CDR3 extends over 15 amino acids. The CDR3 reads CASSLGQANTGELFF.

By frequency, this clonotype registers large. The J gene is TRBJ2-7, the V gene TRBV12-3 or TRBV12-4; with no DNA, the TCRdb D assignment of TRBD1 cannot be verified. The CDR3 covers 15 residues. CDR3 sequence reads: CASTNIRTGVDEQYF.

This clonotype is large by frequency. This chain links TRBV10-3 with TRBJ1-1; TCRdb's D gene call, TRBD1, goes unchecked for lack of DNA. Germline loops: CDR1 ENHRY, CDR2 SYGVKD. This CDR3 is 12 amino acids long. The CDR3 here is CAISGQGDEAFF.

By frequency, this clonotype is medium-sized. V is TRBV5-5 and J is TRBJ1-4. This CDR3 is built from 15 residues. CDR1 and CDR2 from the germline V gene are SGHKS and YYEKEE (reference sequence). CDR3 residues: CASSLEGQLNEKLFF.

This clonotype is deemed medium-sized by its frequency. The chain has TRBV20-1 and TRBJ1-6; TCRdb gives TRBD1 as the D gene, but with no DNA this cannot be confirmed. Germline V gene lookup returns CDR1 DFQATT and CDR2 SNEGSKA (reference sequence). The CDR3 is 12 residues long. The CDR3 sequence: CTAGSPNSPLHF.

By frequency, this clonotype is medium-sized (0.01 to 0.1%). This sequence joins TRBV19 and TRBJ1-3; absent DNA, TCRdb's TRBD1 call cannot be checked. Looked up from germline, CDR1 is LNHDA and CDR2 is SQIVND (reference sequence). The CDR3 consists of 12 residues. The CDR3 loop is CASSTGGNTIYF.

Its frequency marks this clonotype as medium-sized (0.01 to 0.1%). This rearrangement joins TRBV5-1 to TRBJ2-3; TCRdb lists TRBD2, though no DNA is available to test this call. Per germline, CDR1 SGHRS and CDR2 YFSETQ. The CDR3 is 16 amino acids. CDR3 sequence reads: CASTRTSGSSTDTQYF.

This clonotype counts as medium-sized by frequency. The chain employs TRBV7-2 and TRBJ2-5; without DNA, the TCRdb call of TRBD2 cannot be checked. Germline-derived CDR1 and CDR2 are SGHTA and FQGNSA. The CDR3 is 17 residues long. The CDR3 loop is CASSLTKTSLPEETQYF. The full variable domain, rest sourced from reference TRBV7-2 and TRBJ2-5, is GAGVSQSPSNKVTEKGKDVELRCDPISGHTALYWYRQSLGQGLEFLIYFQGNSAPDKSGLPSDRFSAERTGGSVSTLTIQRTQQEDSAVYLCASSLTKTSLPEETQYFGPGTRLLVL.

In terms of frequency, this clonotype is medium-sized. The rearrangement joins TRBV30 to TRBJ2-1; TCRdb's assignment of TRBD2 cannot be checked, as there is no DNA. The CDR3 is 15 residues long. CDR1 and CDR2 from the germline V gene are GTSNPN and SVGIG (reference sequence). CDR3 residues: CAWRKGLGSYNEQFF.

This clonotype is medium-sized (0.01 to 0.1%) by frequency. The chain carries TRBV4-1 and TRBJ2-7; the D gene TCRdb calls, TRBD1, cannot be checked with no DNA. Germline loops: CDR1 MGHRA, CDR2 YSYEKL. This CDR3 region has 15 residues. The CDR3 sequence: CASSQKGDGPYEQYF.